This T cell receptor (beta chain) was recorded in a study of CXCR3-negative and CXCR3-positive naive CD8 T cells. Notes on the study in general: For CXCR3-positive naive cells, TRB CDR3s were more hydrophobic than those of CXCR3-negative naive cells. High diversity, comparable across both naive subsets, contrasted with much lower diversity in memory CD8+ cells.

UMI-tagged TRB cDNA libraries were built via 5' RACE. Reprocessing the 5' RACE reads, TCRdb reports a single entry for every CDR3 protein and omits DNA. The sample is made up of around 60,000 distinct CDR3 sequences, and the top ten hold under 0.9% of it. Worth noting for this clonotype: Its antigen is unknown.

The CDR3 is 15 residues long. The germline gives CDR1 MNHEY, CDR2 SVGAGI. This sequence was found in a human donor in good health. Some clones in this sample may be carry-over from other donors' samples. This sequence joins TRBV6-5 and TRBJ2-2; TCRdb reports TRBD1, a call that lacks DNA to check it against. The sequencing sample was made of naive CXCR3+ CD8+ T cells from blood. As for subset: CD45RO-CCR7+CD27+CD95- naive CD8+ T cells expressing CXCR3 (TNR3+). The CDR3 loop is CASSLGGPNTGELFF.